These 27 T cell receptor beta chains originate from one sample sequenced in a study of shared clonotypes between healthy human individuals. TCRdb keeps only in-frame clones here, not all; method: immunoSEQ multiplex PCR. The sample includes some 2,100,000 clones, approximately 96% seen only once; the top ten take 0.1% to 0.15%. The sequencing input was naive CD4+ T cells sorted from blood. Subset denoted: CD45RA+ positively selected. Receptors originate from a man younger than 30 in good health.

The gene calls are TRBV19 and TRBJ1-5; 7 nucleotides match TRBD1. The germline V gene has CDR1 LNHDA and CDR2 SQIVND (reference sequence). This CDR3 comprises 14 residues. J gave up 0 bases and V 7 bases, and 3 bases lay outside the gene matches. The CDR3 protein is CASMGTVSNQPQHF. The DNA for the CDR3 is TGTGCCAGTATGGGGACAGTTAGCAATCAGCCCCAGCATTTT.

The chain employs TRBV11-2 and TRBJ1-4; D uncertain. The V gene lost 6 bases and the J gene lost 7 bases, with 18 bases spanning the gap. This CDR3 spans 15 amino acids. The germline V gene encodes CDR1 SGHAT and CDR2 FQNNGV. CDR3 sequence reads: CASSPRPESGEKLFF. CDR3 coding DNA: TGTGCCAGCAGTCCTCGACCGGAATCGGGTGAAAAACTGTTTTTT.

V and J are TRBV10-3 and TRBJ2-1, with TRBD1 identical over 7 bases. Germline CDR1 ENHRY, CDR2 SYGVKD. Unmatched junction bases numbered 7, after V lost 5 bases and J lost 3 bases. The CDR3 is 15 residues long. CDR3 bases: TGTGCCATCAGTCAAGGGGGCACGAACTACAATGAGCAGTTCTTC. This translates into CAISQGGTNYNEQFF.

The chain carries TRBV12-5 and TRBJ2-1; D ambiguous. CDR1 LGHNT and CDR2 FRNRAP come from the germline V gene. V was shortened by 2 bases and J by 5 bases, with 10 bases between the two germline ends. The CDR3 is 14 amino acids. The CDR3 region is CASGLPAANNEQFF. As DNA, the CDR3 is TGTGCTAGTGGTTTGCCCGCGGCCAACAATGAGCAGTTCTTC. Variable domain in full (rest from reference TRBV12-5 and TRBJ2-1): DARVTQTPRHKVTEMGQEVTMRCQPILGHNTVFWYRQTMMQGLELLAYFRNRAPLDDSGMPKDRFSAEMPDATLATLKIQPSEPRDSAVYFCASGLPAANNEQFFGPGTRLTVL.

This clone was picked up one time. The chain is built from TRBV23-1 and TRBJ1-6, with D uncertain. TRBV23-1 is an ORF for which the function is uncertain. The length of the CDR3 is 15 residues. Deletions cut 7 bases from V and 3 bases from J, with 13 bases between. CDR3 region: CASKPDPIYNSPLHF. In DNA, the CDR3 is TGCGCCAGCAAGCCCGACCCTATCTATAATTCACCCCTCCACTTT.

CDR3 coding DNA: TGTGCCAGCAGACCGACTAGCGGGAGCTCCTACGAGCAGTACTTC. Translation: CASRPTSGSSYEQYF. The rearrangement joins TRBV7-2 to TRBJ2-7; 12 bases match TRBD2. The V gene end was trimmed by 6 bases and the J gene end by 0 bases; junction bases not matched to a gene: 3. Looked up from germline, CDR1 is SGHTA and CDR2 is FQGNSA. The CDR3 is 15 amino acids. Variable domain in full (rest from reference TRBV7-2 and TRBJ2-7): GAGVSQSPSNKVTEKGKDVELRCDPISGHTALYWYRQSLGQGLEFLIYFQGNSAPDKSGLPSDRFSAERTGGSVSTLTIQRTQQEDSAVYLCASRPTSGSSYEQYFGPGTRLTVT.

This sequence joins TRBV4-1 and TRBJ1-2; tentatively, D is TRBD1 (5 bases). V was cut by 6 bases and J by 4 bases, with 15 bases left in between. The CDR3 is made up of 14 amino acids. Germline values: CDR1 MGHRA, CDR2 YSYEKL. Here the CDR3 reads CASSPTDVGYGYTF. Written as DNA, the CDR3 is TGCGCCAGCAGTCCGACAGACGTGGGCTATGGCTACACCTTC.

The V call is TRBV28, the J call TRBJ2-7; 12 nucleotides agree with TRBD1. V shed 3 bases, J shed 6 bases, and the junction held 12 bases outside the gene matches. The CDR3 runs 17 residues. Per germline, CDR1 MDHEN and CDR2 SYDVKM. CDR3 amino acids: CASSLDPGQGARREQYF. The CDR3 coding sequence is TGTGCCAGCAGTTTGGATCCGGGACAGGGGGCGCGGCGCGAGCAGTACTTC.

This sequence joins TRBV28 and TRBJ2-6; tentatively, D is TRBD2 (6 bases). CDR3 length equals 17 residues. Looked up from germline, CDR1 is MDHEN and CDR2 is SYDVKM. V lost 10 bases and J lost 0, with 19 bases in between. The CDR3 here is CATSSPGGNSGANVLTF. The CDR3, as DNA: TGTGCCACCTCCTCTCCCGGGGGTAACTCTGGGGCCAACGTCCTGACTTTC.

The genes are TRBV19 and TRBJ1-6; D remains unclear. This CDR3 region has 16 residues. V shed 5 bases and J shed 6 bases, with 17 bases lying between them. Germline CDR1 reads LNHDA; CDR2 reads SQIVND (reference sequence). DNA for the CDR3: TGTGCCAGTAGTCCTAATGGGCGGGGTGTTAATTCACCCCTCCACTTT. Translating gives CASSPNGRGVNSPLHF. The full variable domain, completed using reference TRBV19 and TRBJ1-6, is DGGITQSPKYLFRKEGQNVTLSCEQNLNHDAMYWYRQDPGQGLRLIYYSQIVNDFQKGDIAEGYSVSREKKESFPLTVTSAQKNPTAFYLCASSPNGRGVNSPLHFGNGTRLTVT.

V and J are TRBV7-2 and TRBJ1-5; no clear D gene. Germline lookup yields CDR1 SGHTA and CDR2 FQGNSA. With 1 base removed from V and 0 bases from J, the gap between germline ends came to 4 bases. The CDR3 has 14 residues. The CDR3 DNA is TGTGCCAGCAGCTTAGAGGCTAGCAATCAGCCCCAGCATTTT. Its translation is CASSLEASNQPQHF.

CDR3 protein: CASSGTLATSYNSPLHF. The CDR3 DNA is TGTGCCAGCAGTGGCACGTTGGCTACCTCCTATAATTCACCCCTCCACTTT. The chain uses TRBV28 and TRBJ1-6; no clear D. V lost 5 bases to trimming and J lost 0 bases, with 14 bases between them. Germline V lookup: CDR1 MDHEN, CDR2 SYDVKM. The CDR3 is 17 residues long.

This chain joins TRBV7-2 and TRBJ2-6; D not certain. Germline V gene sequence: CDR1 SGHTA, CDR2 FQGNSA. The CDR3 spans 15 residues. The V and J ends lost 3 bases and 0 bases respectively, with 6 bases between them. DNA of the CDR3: TGTGCCAGCAGCTTTACACCCTCTGGGGCCAACGTCCTGACTTTC. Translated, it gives CASSFTPSGANVLTF.

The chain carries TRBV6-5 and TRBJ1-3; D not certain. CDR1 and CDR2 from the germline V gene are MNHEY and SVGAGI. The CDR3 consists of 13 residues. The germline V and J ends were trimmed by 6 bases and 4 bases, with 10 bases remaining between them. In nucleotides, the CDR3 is TGTGCCAGCAGCCTACAACCGGGAAACACCATATATTTT. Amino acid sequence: CASSLQPGNTIYF.

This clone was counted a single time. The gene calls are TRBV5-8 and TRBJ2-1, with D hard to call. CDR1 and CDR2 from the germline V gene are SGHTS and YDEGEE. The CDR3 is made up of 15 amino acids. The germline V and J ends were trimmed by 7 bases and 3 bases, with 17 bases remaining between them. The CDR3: CASSPVGYSYNEQFF. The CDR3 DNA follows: TGTGCCAGCTCCCCTGTGGGATATAGCTACAATGAGCAGTTCTTC.

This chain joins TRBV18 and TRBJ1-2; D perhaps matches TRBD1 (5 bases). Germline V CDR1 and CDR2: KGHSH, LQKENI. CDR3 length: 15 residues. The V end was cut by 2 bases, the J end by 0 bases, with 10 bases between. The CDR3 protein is CASSPVGTPNYGYTF. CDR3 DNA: TGTGCCAGCTCACCAGTCGGGACGCCTAACTATGGCTACACCTTC.

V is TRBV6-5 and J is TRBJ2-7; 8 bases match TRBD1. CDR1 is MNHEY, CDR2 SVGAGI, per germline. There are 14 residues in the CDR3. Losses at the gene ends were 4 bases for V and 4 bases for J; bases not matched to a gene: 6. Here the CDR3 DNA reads TGTGCCAGCAGTTGGCGTCAGGGGGCTTACGAGCAGTACTTC. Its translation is CASSWRQGAYEQYF.

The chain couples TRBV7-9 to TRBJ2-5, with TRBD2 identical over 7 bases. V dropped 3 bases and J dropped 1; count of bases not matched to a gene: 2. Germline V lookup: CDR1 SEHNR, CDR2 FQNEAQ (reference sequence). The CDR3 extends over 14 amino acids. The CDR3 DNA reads TGTGCCAGCAGCTTTGCGGGGGTCCAAGAGACCCAGTACTTC. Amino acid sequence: CASSFAGVQETQYF.

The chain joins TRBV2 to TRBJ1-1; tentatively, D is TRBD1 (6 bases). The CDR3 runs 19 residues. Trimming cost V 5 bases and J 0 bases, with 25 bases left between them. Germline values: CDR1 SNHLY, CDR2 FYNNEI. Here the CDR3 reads CASSPRPGDKPPMNTEAFF. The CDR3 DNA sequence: TGTGCCAGCAGTCCCCGCCCAGGGGACAAACCCCCGATGAACACTGAAGCTTTCTTT.

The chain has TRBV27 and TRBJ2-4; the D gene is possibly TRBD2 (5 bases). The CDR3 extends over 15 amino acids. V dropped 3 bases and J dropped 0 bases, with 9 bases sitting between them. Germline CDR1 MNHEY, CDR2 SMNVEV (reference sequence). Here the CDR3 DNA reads TGTGCCAGCAGTTTTCATGAGGGAGCCAAAAACATTCAGTACTTC. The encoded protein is CASSFHEGAKNIQYF.

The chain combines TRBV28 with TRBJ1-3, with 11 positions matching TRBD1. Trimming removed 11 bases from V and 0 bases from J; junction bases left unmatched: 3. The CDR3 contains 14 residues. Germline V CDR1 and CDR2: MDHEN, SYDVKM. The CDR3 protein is CAGGTGGSGNTIYF. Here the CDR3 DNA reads TGTGCCGGAGGGACAGGGGGCTCTGGAAACACCATATATTTT.

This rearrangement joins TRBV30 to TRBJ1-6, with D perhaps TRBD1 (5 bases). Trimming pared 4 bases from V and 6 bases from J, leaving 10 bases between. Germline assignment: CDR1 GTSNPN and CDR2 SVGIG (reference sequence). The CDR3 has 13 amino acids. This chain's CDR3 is CAWTGSPNSPLHF. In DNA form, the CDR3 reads TGTGCCTGGACAGGGTCTCCTAATTCACCCCTCCACTTT.

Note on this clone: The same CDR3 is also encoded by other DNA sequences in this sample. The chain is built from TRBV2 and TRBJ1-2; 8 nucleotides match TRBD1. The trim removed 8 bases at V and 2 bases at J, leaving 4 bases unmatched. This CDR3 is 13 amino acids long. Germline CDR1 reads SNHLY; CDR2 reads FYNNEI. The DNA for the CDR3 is TGTGCCAGCTCGGGACAGGCGAACTATGGCTACACCTTC. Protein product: CASSGQANYGYTF.

CDR3 nucleotides: TGTGCCAGTAGTATTGGGCAGATCAATCAGCCCCAGCATTTT. Amino acid sequence: CASSIGQINQPQHF. The chain couples TRBV19 to TRBJ1-5; D not resolved. The CDR3 consists of 14 residues. Germline CDR1 LNHDA, CDR2 SQIVND (reference sequence). Trimming pared 3 bases from V and 3 bases from J, leaving 9 bases between.

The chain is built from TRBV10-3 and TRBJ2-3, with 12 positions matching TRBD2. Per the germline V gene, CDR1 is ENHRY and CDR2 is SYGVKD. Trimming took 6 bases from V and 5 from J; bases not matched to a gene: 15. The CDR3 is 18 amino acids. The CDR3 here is CAISPGASGRAAGDTQYF. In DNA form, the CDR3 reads TGTGCCATCAGCCCAGGCGCTAGCGGGAGGGCCGCGGGAGATACGCAGTATTTT.

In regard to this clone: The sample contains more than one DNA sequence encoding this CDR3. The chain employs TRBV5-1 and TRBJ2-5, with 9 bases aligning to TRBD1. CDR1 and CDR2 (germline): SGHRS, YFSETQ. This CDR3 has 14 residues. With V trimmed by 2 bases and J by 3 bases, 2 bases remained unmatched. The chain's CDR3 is CASSLQGAKETQYF. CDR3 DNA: TGCGCCAGCAGCTTACAGGGGGCGAAAGAGACCCAGTACTTC.

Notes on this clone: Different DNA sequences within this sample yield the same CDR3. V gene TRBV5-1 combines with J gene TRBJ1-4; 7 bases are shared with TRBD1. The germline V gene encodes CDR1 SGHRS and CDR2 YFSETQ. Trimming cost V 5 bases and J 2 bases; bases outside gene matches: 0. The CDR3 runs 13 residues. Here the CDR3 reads CASRTGTNEKLFF. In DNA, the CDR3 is TGCGCCAGCAGGACAGGGACTAATGAAAAACTGTTTTTT.